What follows are 32 T cell receptor beta chains derived from one specimen sequenced in a study of control samples from healthy donors and cancer patients. Measured with immunoSEQ multiplex PCR; TCRdb has only the in-frame clones, and not every one. Here the sample spans around 110,000 clones, around 87% being singletons. Input material: PBMCs. These receptors were taken from a woman in her forties or fifties with colorectal cancer.

CDR3 in DNA: TGTGCCAGCAGCGACAGGAGTCGAGACACTGAAGCTTTCTTT. Translated, it gives CASSDRSRDTEAFF. The J gene is TRBJ1-1, the V gene TRBV6-5; D perhaps matches TRBD1 (6 bases). With 6 bases removed from V and 3 bases from J, the gap between germline ends came to 14 bases. The CDR3 is 14 amino acids. Germline V CDR1 and CDR2: MNHEY, SVGAGI.

This rearrangement joins TRBV27 to TRBJ2-4; TRBD1 might be the D (6 bases). The CDR3 totals 16 residues. Germline CDR1 reads MNHEY; CDR2 reads SMNVEV (reference sequence). Deletions cut 6 bases from V and 2 bases from J, with 17 bases between. CDR3 DNA sequence: TGTGCCAGCAGGCCGGTCCAGGGGCTGTCCAAAAACATTCAGTACTTC. It is translated as CASRPVQGLSKNIQYF.

J is TRBJ2-5 and V is TRBV7-2, with a weak D call TRBD2 (5 bases). The V gene's germline CDR1 is SGHTA and CDR2 FQGNSA. Trimming took 4 bases from V and 4 from J, leaving 16 bases between them. This CDR3 has 15 residues. The CDR3 nucleotides are TGTGCCAGCAGCTCCCAATTGAGGGATCGAGAGACCCAGTACTTC. It codes for CASSSQLRDRETQYF.

This chain uses TRBV7-6 with TRBJ1-3; a weak D match, TRBD1 (6 bases). Germline V gene lookup returns CDR1 SGHVS and CDR2 FNYEAQ. The CDR3 length is 18 residues. With 0 bases removed from V and 0 bases from J, the gap between germline ends came to 15 bases. This chain's CDR3 is CASSLALGQRNSGNTIYF. CDR3 coding DNA: TGTGCCAGCAGCTTAGCGCTAGGACAGCGAAACTCTGGAAACACCATATATTTT.

The genes are TRBV24-1 and TRBJ1-5, with D maybe TRBD1 (6 bases). The V gene lost 4 bases and the J gene lost 0 bases, with 21 bases spanning the gap. Germline V gene sequence: CDR1 KGHDR, CDR2 SFDVKD. The CDR3 extends over 19 amino acids. The CDR3 nucleotides are TGTGCCACCAGTGACCCGCTGGGACACTTCTTCTATAGCAATCAGCCCCAGCATTTT. Translating gives CATSDPLGHFFYSNQPQHF.

The CDR3 DNA reads as TGTGCCAGCAGCTATGTGGGGGCAAAGAACAATGAGCAGTTCTTC. Protein: CASSYVGAKNNEQFF. This chain connects TRBV11-2 to TRBJ2-1, with D possibly being TRBD1 (6 bases). The CDR3 loop spans 15 amino acids. V was pared by 4 bases and J by 5 bases, with 15 bases between. The germline V gene has CDR1 SGHAT and CDR2 FQNNGV. The whole variable domain, remainder taken from reference TRBV11-2 and TRBJ2-1, is EAGVAQSPRYKIIEKRQSVAFWCNPISGHATLYWYQQILGQGPKLLIQFQNNGVVDDSQLPKDRFSAERLKGVDSTLKIQPAKLEDSAVYLCASSYVGAKNNEQFFGPGTRLTVL.

The chain joins TRBV6-5 to TRBJ2-7, with 7 bases identical to TRBD2. The CDR3 is 14 residues long. Germline V gene data show CDR1 as MNHEY and CDR2 as SVGAGI. The V and J ends lost 7 bases and 3 bases, in that order; junction bases with no gene match: 9. DNA of the CDR3: TGTGCCAGCAAGGTCGGCGGGGGTATCTACGAGCAGTACTTC. Protein sequence: CASKVGGGIYEQYF.

This rearrangement joins TRBV11-3 to TRBJ2-7, with a weak D call TRBD1 (5 bases). Trimming pared 5 bases from V and 4 bases from J, leaving 12 bases between. The V gene's germline CDR1 is SGHNT and CDR2 YENEEA. CDR3 size: 13 residues. The CDR3 DNA reads as TGTGCCAGCAGCCTCGGACATCGATACGAGCAGTACTTC. Its protein is CASSLGHRYEQYF.

V gene TRBV10-3 combines with J gene TRBJ1-3; no clear D. Trimming pared 10 bases from V and 0 bases from J, leaving 10 bases between. The CDR3 has 13 residues. Per the germline V gene, CDR1 is ENHRY and CDR2 is SYGVKD. CDR3 sequence: CATEDRSGNTIYF. In nucleotides, the CDR3 is TGTGCCACAGAGGATCGCTCTGGAAACACCATATATTTT.

The chain has TRBV25-1 and TRBJ1-1; 8 nucleotides align to TRBD1. The CDR3 is made up of 13 amino acids. V was pared by 6 bases and J by 7 bases, with 7 bases of the junction left unmatched. Per the germline V gene, CDR1 is MGHDK and CDR2 is SYGVNS. As DNA, the CDR3 is TGTGCCAGCAGGGAAGACAGGGGCCGTGAAGCTTTCTTT. Its translation is CASREDRGREAFF.

This clone was seen a single time. The chain employs TRBV18 and TRBJ1-3; tentatively, D is TRBD1 (5 bases). Germline V gene sequence: CDR1 KGHSH, CDR2 LQKENI. Trimming stripped 6 bases from V and 4 bases from J, with 10 bases between. CDR3 size: 13 residues. Written as DNA, the CDR3 is TGTGCCAGCTCGGAAGGGGTCGGAAACACCATATATTTT. Translated: CASSEGVGNTIYF. Full variable domain (outside the CDR3, taken from reference TRBV18 and TRBJ1-3): NAGVMQNPRHLVRRRGQEARLRCSPMKGHSHVYWYRQLPEEGLKFMVYLQKENIIDESGMPKERFSAEFPKEGPSILRIQQVVRGDSAAYFCASSEGVGNTIYFGEGSWLTVV.

The V call is TRBV5-4, the J call TRBJ2-7; no definite D call. Trimming removed 4 bases from V and 0 bases from J, with 8 bases in between. The germline gives CDR1 SGHNT, CDR2 YYREEE (reference sequence). This CDR3 is built from 13 residues. The CDR3 here is CASSRANSYEQYF. DNA for the CDR3: TGTGCCAGCAGCAGGGCAAACTCCTACGAGCAGTACTTC.

This clone was observed a single time. V and J are TRBV2 and TRBJ2-5, with 7 bases aligning to TRBD1. CDR1 and CDR2 from the germline V gene are SNHLY and FYNNEI. This CDR3 comprises 16 residues. The V gene end was trimmed by 6 bases and the J gene end by 2 bases; junction bases not matched to a gene: 12. CDR3 residues: CASSPPLGTAQETQYF. The DNA for the CDR3 is TGTGCCAGCAGCCCCCCCCTTGGGACAGCTCAAGAGACCCAGTACTTC.

This clone was recorded once. The chain's CDR3 is CASSFNPDRPVYNEQFF. CDR3 sequence (DNA): TGTGCCAGCAGCTTCAACCCCGACAGGCCGGTATACAATGAGCAGTTCTTC. The V call is TRBV7-9, the J call TRBJ2-1; weak D call: TRBD1 (6 bases). Germline lookup yields CDR1 SEHNR and CDR2 FQNEAQ (reference sequence). V lost 3 bases and J lost 4, with 19 bases in between. This CDR3 has 17 amino acids. Full variable domain (rest looked up from reference TRBV7-9 and TRBJ2-1): DTGVSQNPRHKITKRGQNVTFRCDPISEHNRLYWYRQTLGQGPEFLTYFQNEAQLEKSRLLSDRFSAERPKGSFSTLEIQRTEQGDSAMYLCASSFNPDRPVYNEQFFGPGTRLTVL.

J is TRBJ1-1 and V is TRBV18; possibly TRBD1 for D (6 bases). V was trimmed by 0 bases and J by 10 bases, leaving 12 bases between them. The CDR3 consists of 13 residues. Germline V gene data show CDR1 as KGHSH and CDR2 as LQKENI. CDR3 nucleotide sequence: TGTGCCAGCTCACCACCGAGCCAAGGGGGAGCTTTCTTT. The encoded protein is CASSPPSQGGAFF.

The rearrangement links TRBV9 to TRBJ1-1; 7 bases are shared with TRBD1. Unmatched junction bases numbered 4, after V lost 0 bases and J lost 5 bases. The CDR3 contains 14 residues. Per the germline V gene, CDR1 is SGDLS and CDR2 is YYNGEE. The chain's CDR3 is CASSVGQGGTEAFF. The CDR3 nucleotides are TGTGCCAGCAGCGTAGGACAGGGTGGAACTGAAGCTTTCTTT.

V and J are TRBV20-1 and TRBJ1-5; D is perhaps TRBD1 (5 bases). Trimming stripped 3 bases from V and 4 bases from J, with 16 bases between. This CDR3 contains 15 residues. The germline V gene encodes CDR1 DFQATT and CDR2 SNEGSKA (reference sequence). The CDR3 sequence is CSASGGPNGNQPQHF. The CDR3 nucleotides read TGCAGTGCTAGTGGGGGACCGAATGGGAATCAGCCCCAGCATTTT.

This rearrangement joins TRBV19 to TRBJ2-1; 12 nucleotides match TRBD2. The CDR3 has 17 residues. Germline CDR1 LNHDA, CDR2 SQIVND (reference sequence). After removal of 5 bases from V and 4 bases from J, the junction contained 9 bases not matched to a gene. CDR3 protein: CASSFPGLAGLYNEQFF. The CDR3 nucleotides read TGTGCCAGTAGTTTCCCGGGACTAGCGGGTCTATACAATGAGCAGTTCTTC.

This clone appeared a single time. The genes are TRBV5-5 and TRBJ1-2; D is uncertain. Trimming removed 4 bases at V and 7 bases at J, with 20 bases between. CDR3 length: 15 amino acids. Germline values: CDR1 SGHKS, CDR2 YYEKEE (reference sequence). The CDR3 DNA follows: TGTGCCAGCAGCCCTCCCGGGCGGTCCAGTGGTGGCTACACCTTC. This sequence encodes CASSPPGRSSGGYTF.

This CDR3 reads CATSSQETQYF. In DNA, the CDR3 is TGTGCCACCAGTTCTCAAGAGACCCAGTACTTC. V gene TRBV24-1 combines with J gene TRBJ2-5; no clear D gene. The V gene's germline CDR1 is KGHDR and CDR2 SFDVKD. CDR3 length: 11 amino acids. Trimming stripped 6 bases from V and 2 bases from J, with 3 bases between.

The chain is built from TRBV14 and TRBJ1-3; 7 bases are shared with TRBD1. CDR3 length: 15 residues. Trimming cost V 4 bases and J 2 bases; bases outside gene matches: 5. Germline V CDR1 and CDR2: SGHDN, FVKESK. The CDR3 loop reads CASSRFQGAGNTIYF. CDR3 coding DNA: TGTGCCAGCAGCCGCTTCCAGGGGGCTGGAAACACCATATATTTT.

V usage is TRBV2 and J usage is TRBJ2-1, with D perhaps being TRBD1 or TRBD2 (7 bases each). Germline values: CDR1 SNHLY, CDR2 FYNNEI. Deletions cut 5 bases from V and 10 bases from J, with 15 bases between. CDR3 length: 13 residues. The CDR3 here is CASSPQGGIEQFF. The CDR3, as DNA: TGTGCCAGCAGTCCCCAGGGGGGGATCGAGCAGTTCTTC.

This chain connects TRBV5-8 to TRBJ1-5, with D unresolved. The length of the CDR3 is 14 residues. Germline V gives CDR1 SGHTS, CDR2 YDEGEE. The germline V and J ends were trimmed by 0 bases and 4 bases, with 8 bases remaining between them. DNA for the CDR3: TGTGCCAGCAGCTTGGCGACAACGAATCAGCCCCAGCATTTT. Its translation is CASSLATTNQPQHF.

The rearrangement links TRBV28 to TRBJ2-7; the match to TRBD2 covers 10 bases. The ends lost 1 base at V and 0 bases at J; junction bases unmatched: 9. Germline V gives CDR1 MDHEN, CDR2 SYDVKM. This CDR3 has 18 amino acids. The CDR3 protein is CASSLSLQLAGSSYEQYF. The DNA for the CDR3 is TGTGCCAGCAGTTTATCGCTCCAACTAGCGGGGAGCTCCTACGAGCAGTACTTC.

This clone was seen a single time. J is TRBJ2-2 and V is TRBV18; D is undetermined. With 3 bases removed from V and 3 bases from J, the gap between germline ends came to 8 bases. The CDR3 totals 14 residues. Looked up from germline, CDR1 is KGHSH and CDR2 is LQKENI. The CDR3 nucleotides read TGTGCCAGCTCACCTGATTCATACACCGGGGAGCTGTTTTTT. This codes for CASSPDSYTGELFF.

The V and J genes are TRBV7-9 and TRBJ2-3, with 13 positions matching TRBD2. Germline lookup yields CDR1 SEHNR and CDR2 FQNEAQ (reference sequence). V was clipped by 6 bases and J by 9 bases; unmatched bases: 6. The CDR3 has 14 residues. CDR3 region: CASSTGTSGITQYF. CDR3 nucleotides: TGTGCCAGCAGTACCGGGACTAGCGGGATAACGCAGTATTTT.

V usage is TRBV12-3 or TRBV12-4 and J usage is TRBJ1-1; D remains unclear. This CDR3 comprises 13 residues. Trimming left V 6 bases short and J 5 bases short, with 13 bases between. In DNA, the CDR3 is TGTGCCAGCAGCTCCCAAGGGAGGACTGAAGCTTTCTTT. Its protein is CASSSQGRTEAFF.

The gene calls are TRBV5-1 and TRBJ1-1, with 8 bases aligning to TRBD1. Germline CDR1 SGHRS, CDR2 YFSETQ. The CDR3 spans 16 residues. Trimming cost V 3 bases and J 3 bases; bases outside gene matches: 10. The CDR3 loop reads CASSSSDRDYDTEAFF. CDR3 coding DNA: TGCGCCAGCAGCTCTTCGGACAGGGACTATGACACTGAAGCTTTCTTT.

The V and J genes are TRBV7-2 and TRBJ1-5, with D uncertain. The V and J ends lost 5 bases and 2 bases respectively, with 10 bases between them. Germline V CDR1 and CDR2: SGHTA, FQGNSA. This CDR3 is 14 amino acids long. The CDR3 sequence: CASSPGERNQPQHF. CDR3 DNA: TGTGCCAGCAGCCCCGGGGAGCGCAATCAGCCCCAGCATTTT.

The chain uses TRBV10-3 and TRBJ2-2; 7 bases line up with TRBD1. This CDR3 contains 15 residues. With V trimmed by 1 base and J by 4 bases, 3 bases remained unmatched. In germline, CDR1 is ENHRY, CDR2 SYGVKD. This CDR3 reads CAISEYRGSTGELFF. In DNA form, the CDR3 reads TGTGCCATCAGTGAGTACAGGGGAAGCACCGGGGAGCTGTTTTTT.

The chain carries TRBV12-3 or TRBV12-4 and TRBJ1-1, with D unclear. The ends were cut back, 6 bases at V and 5 bases at J, with 13 bases in the middle. The CDR3 runs 13 residues. In nucleotides, the CDR3 is TGTGCCAGCAGCCGCCAGGAAGGTACTGAAGCTTTCTTT. Its translation is CASSRQEGTEAFF.

This chain connects TRBV19 to TRBJ1-5; D is ambiguous. This CDR3 is 13 amino acids long. The germline V gene encodes CDR1 LNHDA and CDR2 SQIVND (reference sequence). Trimming removed 3 bases at V and 5 bases at J, with 8 bases between. The chain's CDR3 is CASSIWQDQPQHF. Written as DNA, the CDR3 is TGTGCCAGTAGTATCTGGCAGGATCAGCCCCAGCATTTT.